These 3 T cell receptor beta chains were sequenced from one sample in a study of T cell repertoires in aging, cancer and after chemotherapy (dated by TCRdb to between 2018 and 2020). TCR beta rearrangements were amplified from genomic DNA extracted from peripheral blood rather than from sorted cells or RNA. The sequencing machine was an Illumina MiSeq. Rearranged TRB sequences spanning V, D and J segments were amplified by multiplex touch-down PCR using a mixed TRB-A/B primer pool. The public reads were run again by TCRdb, first through fastp at Q25 and then through MiXCR, and only productive beta chains were kept. Rows merge per CDR3 protein into single entries with the most common DNA and genes. This sample is represented by several thousand distinct CDR3 sequences; approximately 30% of them were singletons. The top ten hold about a fifth of the sample. Material for sequencing was blood. The receptors were gathered from a human donor with a solid tumor.

This clonotype was found a few times. The V call is TRBV5-5, the J call TRBJ2-7, with 7 bases identical to TRBD1. Germline V CDR1 and CDR2: SGHKS, YYEKEE (reference sequence). The CDR3 covers 15 residues. V trimming: 4 bases; J trimming: 0 bases; junction bases outside the gene matches: 7. This chain's CDR3 is CASSRPGGYSYEQYF. Here the CDR3 DNA reads TGTGCCAGCAGCCGCCCAGGGGGTTACTCCTACGAGCAGTACTTC.

This clonotype was observed a few times. CDR3 in amino acids: CSAREPAHVDEQFF. The CDR3 nucleotides read TGCAGTGCTAGAGAACCTGCGCATGTAGATGAGCAGTTCTTC. The V gene is TRBV20-1, the J gene TRBJ2-1; D remains ambiguous. CDR1 is DFQATT and CDR2 is SNEGSKA in the germline V gene (reference sequence). The CDR3 is 14 residues long. Between the trimmed V and J ends, which lost 0 bases and 8 bases, there was a span of 14 bases.

The V call is TRBV20-1, the J call TRBJ1-4; D unresolved. V lost 3 bases to trimming and J lost 7 bases, with 6 bases between them. This CDR3 has 11 amino acids. Germline assignment: CDR1 DFQATT and CDR2 SNEGSKA (reference sequence). As DNA, the CDR3 is TGCAGTGCTAGGGCTAGTGAAAAACTGTTTTTT. Protein product: CSARASEKLFF.